The rows below give T cell receptor beta chains drawn from one sample of a study of T cells in Graves' hyperthyroidism and ophthalmopathy. MiXCR, run by TCRdb on the multiplex PCR reads, gives a single entry per CDR3 protein. There are 450,000 to 700,000 distinct CDR3 sequences in the sample; around 46% occur only once, and 15% to 20% lies in the top ten. Sequenced input: peripheral blood or thyroid tissue (not recorded which). These receptor sequences come from an adult woman with Graves' disease, either hyperthyroidism or ophthalmopathy (not recorded which). Each CDR3 is given with its conserved first and last residue. The order of the fields is clone size, V gene, D gene, J gene, CDR3 protein, CDR3 DNA. The D gene is left open where the match is weak. Not all rows give a size; the values are once, few, many and, for expanded clones, a class.

clone_size: many; v_call: TRBV5-6; d_call: .; j_call: TRBJ1-1; cdr3_aa: CASSFAGKNTEAFF; cdr3_nt: TGTGCCAGCAGCTTTGCAGGAAAGAACACTGAAGCTTTCTTT
clone_size: many; v_call: TRBV29-1; d_call: .; j_call: TRBJ2-7; cdr3_aa: CSVETVGYYEQYF; cdr3_nt: TGCAGCGTTGAAACCGTTGGATACTACGAGCAGTACTTC
clone_size: few; v_call: TRBV6-4; d_call: .; j_call: TRBJ1-5; cdr3_aa: CASSASGRGQPQHF; cdr3_nt: TGTGCCAGCAGTGCCTCAGGCCGGGGTCAGCCCCAGCATTTT
clone_size: .; v_call: TRBV25-1; d_call: .; j_call: TRBJ1-2; cdr3_aa: CASQEWRGAYGYTF; cdr3_nt: TGTGCCAGCCAAGAATGGAGGGGAGCCTATGGCTACACCTTC
clone_size: many; v_call: TRBV5-8; d_call: .; j_call: TRBJ1-4; cdr3_aa: CASSLDSEKLFF; cdr3_nt: TGTGCCAGCAGCTTGGATTCTGAAAAACTGTTTTTT
clone_size: .; v_call: TRBV25-1; d_call: .; j_call: TRBJ2-5; cdr3_aa: CASLVVAGLYF; cdr3_nt: TGTGCCAGCTTAGTTGTGGCAGGTTTATACTTC
clone_size: many; v_call: TRBV5-4; d_call: .; j_call: TRBJ2-7; cdr3_aa: CASSASGTLSYEQYF; cdr3_nt: TGTGCCAGCAGCGCCTCCGGGACTCTCTCCTACGAGCAGTACTTC
clone_size: few; v_call: TRBV7-2; d_call: .; j_call: TRBJ2-5; cdr3_aa: CASSLGTTSVETQYF; cdr3_nt: TGTGCCAGCAGCTTAGGGACTACCTCGGTAGAGACCCAGTACTTC
clone_size: .; v_call: TRBV20-1; d_call: TRBD1; j_call: TRBJ1-1; cdr3_aa: CSARRGLEGTEAFF; cdr3_nt: TGCAGTGCTAGAAGGGGGCTCGAGGGGACTGAAGCTTTCTTT
clone_size: many; v_call: TRBV15; d_call: TRBD1; j_call: TRBJ2-7; cdr3_aa: CATSPRQGSYEQYF; cdr3_nt: TGTGCCACCAGCCCCCGACAGGGGAGCTACGAGCAGTACTTC
clone_size: few; v_call: TRBV28; d_call: .; j_call: TRBJ2-6; cdr3_aa: CASSLGGLTLPSGANVLTF; cdr3_nt: TGTGCCAGCAGTTTAGGGGGTTTGACACTCCCCTCTGGGGCCAACGTCCTGACTTTC
clone_size: many; v_call: TRBV30; d_call: .; j_call: TRBJ1-2; cdr3_aa: CAWTHRAGEGYTF; cdr3_nt: TGTGCCTGGACCCACCGGGCAGGGGAAGGCTACACCTTC
clone_size: .; v_call: TRBV7-9; d_call: .; j_call: TRBJ2-5; cdr3_aa: CASSALQGAETQYF; cdr3_nt: TGTGCCAGCAGCGCTTTACAGGGTGCCGAGACCCAGTACTTC
clone_size: many; v_call: TRBV12-3/TRBV12-4; d_call: TRBD1; j_call: TRBJ2-7; cdr3_aa: CASSFSGQGAEEQYF; cdr3_nt: TGTGCCAGCAGTTTCTCGGGACAGGGGGCGGAAGAGCAGTACTTC
clone_size: .; v_call: TRBV15; d_call: .; j_call: TRBJ2-2; cdr3_aa: CATSSVTGELFF; cdr3_nt: TGTGCCACCAGTAGCGTGACCGGGGAGCTGTTTTTT
clone_size: .; v_call: TRBV29-1; d_call: .; j_call: TRBJ2-7; cdr3_aa: CSVWTAYEQYF; cdr3_nt: TGCAGCGTCTGGACAGCCTACGAGCAGTACTTC
clone_size: .; v_call: TRBV6-5; d_call: TRBD1; j_call: TRBJ1-2; cdr3_aa: CASSYDREGGYTF; cdr3_nt: TGTGCCAGCAGTTACGACAGGGAAGGCGGCTACACCTTC
clone_size: many; v_call: TRBV6-5; d_call: TRBD1; j_call: TRBJ1-2; cdr3_aa: CASRAGQGVYGYTF; cdr3_nt: TGTGCCAGCAGGGCCGGACAGGGCGTCTATGGCTACACCTTC
clone_size: .; v_call: TRBV29-1; d_call: .; j_call: TRBJ2-5; cdr3_aa: CSVALETQYF; cdr3_nt: TGCAGCGTTGCTCTAGAGACCCAGTACTTC
clone_size: .; v_call: TRBV2; d_call: .; j_call: TRBJ1-1; cdr3_aa: CAGSGTGPSSTEAFF; cdr3_nt: TGTGCCGGCAGTGGGACTGGGCCCTCGAGCACTGAAGCTTTCTTT
clone_size: many; v_call: TRBV7-6; d_call: TRBD1; j_call: TRBJ2-2; cdr3_aa: CASSSGQAIHNTGELFF; cdr3_nt: TGTGCCAGCAGCTCAGGACAGGCAATCCATAACACCGGGGAGCTGTTTTTT
clone_size: many; v_call: TRBV13; d_call: TRBD1; j_call: TRBJ2-6; cdr3_aa: CASSWIQGHFSGANVLTF; cdr3_nt: TGTGCCAGCAGCTGGATACAGGGGCACTTCTCTGGGGCCAACGTCCTGACTTTC
clone_size: many; v_call: TRBV29-1; d_call: TRBD1; j_call: TRBJ2-1; cdr3_aa: CSVEGQWDRGQFF; cdr3_nt: TGCAGCGTTGAAGGACAATGGGACAGGGGGCAGTTCTTC
clone_size: .; v_call: TRBV20-1; d_call: .; j_call: TRBJ1-2; cdr3_aa: CSAVIGGVTYGYTF; cdr3_nt: TGCAGTGCTGTGATTGGGGGGGTGACCTATGGCTACACCTTC
clone_size: .; v_call: TRBV19; d_call: TRBD1; j_call: TRBJ1-1; cdr3_aa: CASSTGTGAGTYTEAFF; cdr3_nt: TGTGCCAGTAGTACGGGGACAGGGGCCGGTACTTACACTGAAGCTTTCTTT
clone_size: many; v_call: TRBV12-3/TRBV12-4; d_call: .; j_call: TRBJ2-5; cdr3_aa: CASSSLTREGTQYF; cdr3_nt: TGTGCCAGCAGTTCCTTGACTAGAGAAGGGACCCAGTACTTC
clone_size: .; v_call: TRBV5-1; d_call: .; j_call: TRBJ1-5; cdr3_aa: CASSLIPRGGQPQHF; cdr3_nt: TGTGCCAGCAGCTTAATACCGCGAGGCGGACAGCCCCAGCATTTT
clone_size: many; v_call: TRBV7-2; d_call: .; j_call: TRBJ2-7; cdr3_aa: CASSFSGTDPYEQYF; cdr3_nt: TGTGCCAGCAGCTTCTCCGGGACCGACCCCTACGAGCAGTACTTC
clone_size: many; v_call: TRBV5-5; d_call: .; j_call: TRBJ2-5; cdr3_aa: CASSPLGRASETQYF; cdr3_nt: TGTGCCAGCAGCCCCCTGGGGCGGGCCTCAGAGACCCAGTACTTC
clone_size: many; v_call: TRBV28; d_call: .; j_call: TRBJ1-2; cdr3_aa: CASSWPQDRSYGYTF; cdr3_nt: TGTGCCAGCAGTTGGCCCCAGGACAGATCCTATGGCTACACCTTC
clone_size: many; v_call: TRBV19; d_call: .; j_call: TRBJ1-2; cdr3_aa: CASSSWRTNYGYTF; cdr3_nt: TGTGCCAGTAGTAGTTGGAGGACTAACTATGGCTACACCTTC
clone_size: many; v_call: TRBV19; d_call: .; j_call: TRBJ1-1; cdr3_aa: CASSIRITNTEAFF; cdr3_nt: TGTGCCAGTAGTATACGGATTACGAACACTGAAGCTTTCTTT
clone_size: .; v_call: TRBV7-2; d_call: .; j_call: TRBJ1-5; cdr3_aa: CASSLAGWSNQPQHF; cdr3_nt: TGTGCCAGCAGCCTGGCAGGATGGAGCAATCAGCCCCAGCATTTT
clone_size: .; v_call: TRBV28; d_call: TRBD2; j_call: TRBJ2-7; cdr3_aa: CASSFPLQRGGRNEQYF; cdr3_nt: TGTGCCAGCAGTTTTCCTCTGCAACGTGGCGGGAGGAACGAGCAGTACTTC
clone_size: .; v_call: TRBV12-3/TRBV12-4; d_call: .; j_call: TRBJ1-1; cdr3_aa: CASSQLANTEALF; cdr3_nt: TGTGCCAGCAGTCAGTTGGCGAACACTGAAGCTCTCTTT
clone_size: few; v_call: TRBV10-2; d_call: .; j_call: TRBJ2-5; cdr3_aa: CASSESVSTWETQYF; cdr3_nt: TGCGCCAGCAGTGAGTCCGTTTCAACGTGGGAGACCCAGTACTTC
clone_size: .; v_call: TRBV7-3; d_call: TRBD1; j_call: TRBJ1-4; cdr3_aa: CASSLVGAGGGEKLFF; cdr3_nt: TGTGCCAGCAGCCTAGTGGGGGCAGGGGGTGGAGAAAAACTGTTTTTT
clone_size: .; v_call: TRBV7-9; d_call: .; j_call: TRBJ2-6; cdr3_aa: CASSHGRDGANVLTF; cdr3_nt: TGTGCCAGCAGCCATGGGAGAGACGGGGCCAACGTCCTGACTTTC
clone_size: many; v_call: TRBV4-1; d_call: .; j_call: TRBJ1-5; cdr3_aa: CASSQVPAGRSNQPQHF; cdr3_nt: TGCGCCAGCAGCCAAGTACCGGCCGGACGGAGCAATCAGCCCCAGCATTTT
clone_size: few; v_call: TRBV15; d_call: TRBD2; j_call: TRBJ2-2; cdr3_aa: CATSRRGGRATGELFF; cdr3_nt: TGTGCCACCAGCAGAAGGGGCGGGAGGGCCACCGGGGAGCTGTTTTTT
clone_size: many; v_call: TRBV7-9; d_call: .; j_call: TRBJ2-7; cdr3_aa: CASSLGWDIYYEQYF; cdr3_nt: TGTGCCAGCAGCTTAGGGTGGGACATTTACTACGAGCAGTACTTC
clone_size: many; v_call: TRBV20-1; d_call: .; j_call: TRBJ2-3; cdr3_aa: CSVTGWGTDTQYF; cdr3_nt: TGCAGTGTGACGGGTTGGGGCACAGATACGCAGTATTTT
clone_size: .; v_call: TRBV19; d_call: TRBD1; j_call: TRBJ2-4; cdr3_aa: CASSPTAGGIQYF; cdr3_nt: TGTGCCAGTAGTCCCACGGCAGGGGGCATTCAGTACTTC
clone_size: .; v_call: TRBV5-1; d_call: .; j_call: TRBJ2-2; cdr3_aa: CASRLRGELFF; cdr3_nt: TGCGCCAGCCGCCTTAGAGGGGAGCTGTTTTTT
clone_size: many; v_call: TRBV20-1; d_call: .; j_call: TRBJ2-3; cdr3_aa: CSARKGQRDTDTQYF; cdr3_nt: TGCAGTGCTAGAAAAGGACAGCGAGACACAGATACGCAGTATTTT
clone_size: many; v_call: TRBV2; d_call: .; j_call: TRBJ2-6; cdr3_aa: CASSSSGVNNVLTF; cdr3_nt: TGTGCCAGCAGTTCATCGGGAGTCAACAACGTCCTGACTTTC
clone_size: .; v_call: TRBV7-8; d_call: .; j_call: TRBJ1-2; cdr3_aa: CASSLGAEVNYGYTF; cdr3_nt: TGTGCCAGCAGCTTAGGGGCAGAAGTTAACTATGGCTACACCTTC
clone_size: many; v_call: TRBV5-1; d_call: TRBD1; j_call: TRBJ1-6; cdr3_aa: CASSESGQIVNSPLHF; cdr3_nt: TGCGCCAGCAGCGAATCGGGACAGATCGTTAATTCACCCCTCCACTTT
clone_size: many; v_call: TRBV6-1; d_call: TRBD1; j_call: TRBJ1-2; cdr3_aa: CASSTGTVPIYGYTF; cdr3_nt: TGTGCCAGCAGTACAGGGACAGTCCCTATCTATGGCTACACCTTC
clone_size: .; v_call: TRBV29-1; d_call: TRBD2; j_call: TRBJ2-7; cdr3_aa: CSVSPSGNYEQYF; cdr3_nt: TGCAGCGTTTCCCCTAGCGGAAACTACGAGCAGTACTTC